Shown below are 26 T cell receptor beta chains from a single sample sequenced in a study of cytomegalovirus exposure and HLA in healthy donors. PCR was performed using 60 Vbeta and 13 Jbeta primers. Here immunoSEQ multiplex PCR was the method, and the copy in TCRdb shows in-frame clones only, minus some. The sample lists around 180,000 clones; around 81% were seen once. Material: PBMCs. The receptors stem from a man younger than 35 in good health and CMV-seronegative.

This clone has just a few counts. V and J are TRBV28 and TRBJ1-1; maybe TRBD1 (5 bases). V lost 3 bases and J lost 4, with 12 bases in between. The CDR3 is 14 residues long. Germline CDR1 reads MDHEN; CDR2 reads SYDVKM. The CDR3 is CASSFRAGGTEAFF. Written as DNA, the CDR3 is TGTGCCAGCAGTTTTCGAGCGGGGGGCACTGAAGCTTTCTTT.

CDR3 in amino acids: CASSYDRKPQHF. The CDR3 DNA sequence: TGTGCCAGCAGCTACGACAGGAAGCCCCAGCATTTT. This chain connects TRBV7-2 to TRBJ1-5; D may be TRBD1 (6 bases). Between the trimmed V and J ends, which lost 4 bases and 8 bases, there was a span of 9 bases. Germline V gene data show CDR1 as SGHTA and CDR2 as FQGNSA. The CDR3 loop spans 12 amino acids.

This clone has just a few counts. The J gene is TRBJ2-7, the V gene TRBV18; 8 bases agree with TRBD1. The germline V gene encodes CDR1 KGHSH and CDR2 LQKENI. This CDR3 is 14 amino acids long. V shed 5 bases and J 1 base; nucleotides not matched to a gene: 4. CDR3 amino acids: CASSARTGSYEQYF. DNA of the CDR3: TGTGCCAGCTCAGCAAGGACAGGGTCCTACGAGCAGTACTTC.

The J gene is TRBJ2-7, the V gene TRBV27; perhaps TRBD1 as D (6 bases). Germline CDR1 is MNHEY and CDR2 is SMNVEV (reference sequence). V lost 0 bases to trimming and J lost 5 bases, with 11 bases between them. The CDR3 runs to 14 residues. CDR3 in DNA: TGTGCCAGCAGTTTATCCCCAGGGGAGAACGAGCAGTACTTC. Its protein is CASSLSPGENEQYF.

The chain has TRBV13 and TRBJ2-3; a weak D match, TRBD2 (7 bases). The germline gives CDR1 PRHDT, CDR2 FYEKMQ (reference sequence). The CDR3 is 15 residues long. V lost 5 bases, J lost 11 bases, and 23 bases lay in between. CDR3 loop: CASSRRGLAEGQQYF. The DNA for the CDR3 is TGTGCCAGCAGCCGACGGGGGCTAGCGGAGGGTCAGCAGTATTTT.

V gene TRBV7-9 combines with J gene TRBJ2-1; D is perhaps TRBD2 (5 bases). The ends were cut back, 3 bases at V and 2 bases at J, with 17 bases in the middle. Germline lookup yields CDR1 SEHNR and CDR2 FQNEAQ (reference sequence). The CDR3 runs to 17 residues. CDR3 sequence reads: CASSLASAGGTYNEQFF. The CDR3 DNA is TGTGCCAGCAGCTTGGCCTCGGCGGGTGGGACCTACAATGAGCAGTTCTTC. The full variable domain, rest sourced from reference TRBV7-9 and TRBJ2-1, is DTGVSQNPRHKITKRGQNVTFRCDPISEHNRLYWYRQTLGQGPEFLTYFQNEAQLEKSRLLSDRFSAERPKGSFSTLEIQRTEQGDSAMYLCASSLASAGGTYNEQFFGPGTRLTVL.

The count of this clone is one. V is TRBV30 and J is TRBJ2-7, with 7 positions matching TRBD2. The germline CDR1 and CDR2 sequences are GTSNPN and SVGIG (reference sequence). This CDR3 is 16 amino acids long. V was pared by 0 bases and J by 3 bases, with 11 bases of the junction left unmatched. This chain's CDR3 is CAWSVPAGVFHYEQYF. The CDR3 DNA follows: TGTGCCTGGAGTGTACCGGCGGGAGTTTTTCACTACGAGCAGTACTTC.

The genes are TRBV9 and TRBJ2-6, with 7 bases fitting TRBD2. The CDR3 is made up of 15 amino acids. Germline assignment: CDR1 SGDLS and CDR2 YYNGEE. V lost 4 bases and J lost 2; bases outside the gene matches: 3. The CDR3 loop reads CASSLRGAGANVLTF. The CDR3 DNA reads TGTGCCAGCAGCCTCCGGGGGGCTGGGGCCAACGTCCTGACTTTC.

As DNA, the CDR3 is TGTGCCAGCAGCCGAGCCTCCACAGATACGCAGTATTTT. Its protein product is CASSRASTDTQYF. This chain connects TRBV7-2 to TRBJ2-3; D not resolved. CDR3 length: 13 amino acids. V lost 5 bases and J lost 2, with 8 bases in between. Germline values: CDR1 SGHTA, CDR2 FQGNSA.

This clone was observed once. The chain links TRBV4-1 to TRBJ1-1; TRBD1 might be the D (6 bases). The V end lost 0 bases, the J end lost 2 bases, and 10 bases lay between the germline ends. Germline loops: CDR1 MGHRA, CDR2 YSYEKL. The CDR3 is 15 amino acids. The CDR3 here is CASSQDVQGNTEAFF. The DNA of the CDR3 is TGCGCCAGCAGCCAAGATGTACAGGGTAACACTGAAGCTTTCTTT.

The rearrangement links TRBV15 to TRBJ2-1, with 9 bases matching TRBD1. Germline-derived CDR1 and CDR2 are LNHNV and YYDKDF (reference sequence). The J segment lost 8 bases and the V segment lost 8 bases, leaving 10 bases of the junction unmatched. The CDR3 covers 14 residues. In nucleotides, the CDR3 is TGTGCCACCCTTCGGGACAGGGTAGGCTATGAGCAGTTCTTC. Translating it yields CATLRDRVGYEQFF.

The chain couples TRBV4-1 to TRBJ2-4, with D tentatively TRBD1 (6 bases). Deletions cut 3 bases from V and 1 base from J, with 13 bases between. The V gene's germline CDR1 is MGHRA and CDR2 YSYEKL. This CDR3 region has 16 residues. This CDR3 reads CASSQVYRAAKNIQYF. In nucleotides, the CDR3 is TGCGCCAGCAGCCAGGTTTACAGGGCCGCCAAAAACATTCAGTACTTC.

The sample holds one count of this clone. The chain carries TRBV2 and TRBJ2-2; TRBD2 is a possible D gene (6 bases). Trimming took 2 bases from V and 6 from J, leaving 7 bases between them. CDR3 length equals 13 residues. In germline, CDR1 is SNHLY, CDR2 FYNNEI. The CDR3 is CASSETGAGELFF. CDR3 coding DNA: TGTGCCAGCAGTGAAACGGGGGCCGGGGAGCTGTTTTTT.

V gene TRBV14 combines with J gene TRBJ2-7, with 8 bases aligning to TRBD2. Germline values: CDR1 SGHDN, CDR2 FVKESK. This CDR3 has 12 residues. J was trimmed by 11 bases and V by 0 bases; bases with no gene match: 3. The CDR3 bases are TGTGCCAGCAGCCAAGACAGGACTAGCAAGTACTTC. The encoded protein is CASSQDRTSKYF.

This clone was counted a few times. This chain joins TRBV7-9 and TRBJ2-1, with TRBD2 identical over 13 bases. Germline V gives CDR1 SEHNR, CDR2 FQNEAQ (reference sequence). The J segment lost 4 bases and the V segment lost 7 bases, leaving 7 bases of the junction unmatched. The CDR3 is 16 amino acids. CDR3 nucleotide sequence: TGTGCCAGCACCTCATCGGGACTAGCGGGATACAATGAGCAGTTCTTC. This encodes CASTSSGLAGYNEQFF.

On this clone: Different DNA sequences within this sample yield the same CDR3. J is TRBJ2-7 and V is TRBV27; 11 positions agree with TRBD1. The CDR3 contains 14 residues. V trimming: 5 bases; J trimming: 3 bases; junction bases outside the gene matches: 3. Germline CDR1 reads MNHEY; CDR2 reads SMNVEV (reference sequence). CDR3 sequence reads: CASSPGTGGYEQYF. CDR3 coding DNA: TGTGCCAGCAGTCCTGGGACAGGGGGCTACGAGCAGTACTTC.

J is TRBJ1-1 and V is TRBV25-1; D gene ambiguous. The CDR3 is 13 amino acids. Trimming stripped 1 base from V and 3 bases from J, with 6 bases between. Germline CDR1 reads MGHDK; CDR2 reads SYGVNS. DNA for the CDR3: TGTGCCAGCAGTGAATCGTGGCACACTGAAGCTTTCTTT. Amino acids: CASSESWHTEAFF.

The genes are TRBV19 and TRBJ1-4; weak D call: TRBD1 (6 bases). In germline, CDR1 is LNHDA, CDR2 SQIVND (reference sequence). V was shortened by 2 bases and J by 13 bases, with 20 bases between the two germline ends. CDR3 length: 15 amino acids. The CDR3 coding sequence is TGTGCCAGTAGTATACCAGGACAGACCACGAGGGGACTGTTTTTT. It yields the protein CASSIPGQTTRGLFF.

The chain recombines TRBV4-1 with TRBJ1-3; no firm D call. CDR1 is MGHRA and CDR2 is YSYEKL in the germline V gene. The CDR3 totals 14 residues. The V and J ends lost 1 base and 5 bases respectively, with 9 bases between them. The CDR3 bases are TGCGCCAGCAGCCAAGCCTCGGGGAGAAACACCATATATTTT. Its protein is CASSQASGRNTIYF.

This clone was seen only once. The J gene is TRBJ2-6, the V gene TRBV18, with 7 bases matching TRBD1. Germline V gene sequence: CDR1 KGHSH, CDR2 LQKENI. The CDR3 covers 15 residues. After removal of 5 bases from V and 4 bases from J, the junction contained 5 bases not matched to a gene. DNA for the CDR3: TGTGCCAGCTCATCGACAGGGTCAGGGGCCAACGTCCTGACTTTC. It encodes CASSSTGSGANVLTF.

This CDR3 reads CASSQDLSGRHTDTQYF. The CDR3 DNA sequence: TGCGCCAGCAGCCAAGATCTCAGCGGGAGACACACAGATACGCAGTATTTT. The chain couples TRBV4-3 to TRBJ2-3, with TRBD2 matching over 8 bases. V lost 0 bases and J lost 2; bases outside the gene matches: 7. The CDR3 loop spans 17 amino acids. Germline CDR1 reads LGHNA; CDR2 reads YSLEER.

V and J are TRBV27 and TRBJ2-3; 8 nucleotides agree with TRBD2. V gave up 5 bases and J gave up 0 bases; unmatched junction bases: 7. Per germline, CDR1 MNHEY and CDR2 SMNVEV (reference sequence). The CDR3 has 16 amino acids. The CDR3 coding sequence is TGTGCCAGCAGTCAACGGACTAGCTTAAGCACAGATACGCAGTATTTT. Translation gives CASSQRTSLSTDTQYF.

This clone was picked up a small number of times. This chain uses TRBV5-6 with TRBJ1-1; D is ambiguous. V shed 3 bases and J shed 1 base, with 7 bases lying between them. Germline V lookup: CDR1 SGHDT, CDR2 YYEEEE. The CDR3 length is 13 residues. The CDR3 sequence is CASSSTENTEAFF. The CDR3 DNA follows: TGTGCCAGCAGCTCCACAGAGAACACTGAAGCTTTCTTT.

A single count supports this clone. The chain is built from TRBV7-9 and TRBJ2-3, with D hard to call. This CDR3 has 11 residues. Trimming pared 2 bases from V and 12 bases from J, leaving 9 bases between. Per the germline V gene, CDR1 is SEHNR and CDR2 is FQNEAQ (reference sequence). Written as DNA, the CDR3 is TGTGCCAGCAGCTTAAGCAGGAAACAGTATTTT. Its translation: CASSLSRKQYF.

The chain has TRBV6-6 and TRBJ2-7, with 7 bases matching TRBD1. From germline, CDR1 is MNHNY and CDR2 SVGAGI (reference sequence). Losses at the gene ends were 6 bases for V and 1 base for J; bases not matched to a gene: 9. This CDR3 contains 15 residues. This chain's CDR3 is CASSPPRDSSYEQYF. In DNA, the CDR3 is TGTGCCAGCAGCCCCCCCCGGGACAGTTCCTACGAGCAGTACTTC.

The chain carries TRBV25-1 and TRBJ1-4; maybe TRBD1 (6 bases). From germline, CDR1 is MGHDK and CDR2 SYGVNS. V dropped 2 bases and J dropped 8 bases, with 15 bases sitting between them. The CDR3 consists of 15 residues. The CDR3 nucleotides are TGTGCCAGCAGTGAACGGAGGGGGGGTCAGGAAAAACTGTTTTTT. Its protein is CASSERRGGQEKLFF. Full variable domain (remainder filled in from reference TRBV25-1 and TRBJ1-4): EADIYQTPRYLVIGTGKKITLECSQTMGHDKMYWYQQDPGMELHLIHYSYGVNSTEKGDLSSESTVSRIRTEHFPLTLESARPSHTSQYLCASSERRGGQEKLFFGSGTQLSVL.